The 5 T cell receptor beta chains listed next were all sequenced from one sample in a study of Tregs in tolerant kidney transplant recipients. Their antigen targets remain unknown. Profiled with immunoSEQ multiplex PCR; TCRdb holds only in-frame clones, not every one. Among about 5,600 clones listed, around 87% were seen once. The sample consisted of Tregs from blood cultured with allogeneic cells, taken before the transplant. The receptors originated from a human patient who received a combined kidney and bone marrow transplant.

The chain joins TRBV7-2 to TRBJ2-7, with 10 bases matching TRBD1. V trimming: 3 bases; J trimming: 12 bases; junction bases outside the gene matches: 11. The CDR3 has 14 amino acids. Germline lookup yields CDR1 SGHTA and CDR2 FQGNSA. The CDR3 region is CASSFLTGGLVMYF. The CDR3 DNA is TGTGCCAGCAGCTTCCTGACAGGGGGCCTCGTTATGTACTTC.

This chain links TRBV11-2 with TRBJ2-7; D gene uncertain. The germline V gene has CDR1 SGHAT and CDR2 FQNNGV. Trimming took 0 bases from V and 7 from J, leaving 10 bases between them. The CDR3 runs 13 residues. The CDR3 region is CASSLEAPGEQYF. In DNA form, the CDR3 reads TGTGCCAGCAGCTTAGAGGCTCCCGGGGAGCAGTACTTC.

The V and J genes are TRBV29-1 and TRBJ2-2; TRBD1 agrees at 7 bases. Losses at the gene ends were 4 bases for V and 2 bases for J; bases not matched to a gene: 4. The CDR3 totals 14 residues. Looked up from germline, CDR1 is SQVTM and CDR2 is ANQGSEA. The CDR3 loop reads CSVAQGFNTGELFF. The CDR3 DNA sequence: TGCAGCGTTGCACAGGGGTTTAACACCGGGGAGCTGTTTTTT.

The chain couples TRBV30 to TRBJ2-5, with 7 bases lining up with TRBD1. CDR1 is GTSNPN, CDR2 SVGIG, per germline (reference sequence). The CDR3 is made up of 15 amino acids. The V and J ends lost 4 bases and 1 base, in that order; junction bases with no gene match: 9. CDR3 nucleotide sequence: TGTGCCTGGAAAAGACAGGGATGGGGCCAAGAGACCCAGTACTTC. Its protein product is CAWKRQGWGQETQYF.

This chain connects TRBV1 to TRBJ2-5; the table's D call, TRBD2, has no DNA check behind it. TRBV1 is tagged as a pseudogene. CDR3 length: 15 residues. The CDR3 DNA is TGCACCAGCAGTAGGAGACGGGGTCCCCAAGAGACCCAGTACTTC. Encoded protein: CTSSRRRGPQETQYF.